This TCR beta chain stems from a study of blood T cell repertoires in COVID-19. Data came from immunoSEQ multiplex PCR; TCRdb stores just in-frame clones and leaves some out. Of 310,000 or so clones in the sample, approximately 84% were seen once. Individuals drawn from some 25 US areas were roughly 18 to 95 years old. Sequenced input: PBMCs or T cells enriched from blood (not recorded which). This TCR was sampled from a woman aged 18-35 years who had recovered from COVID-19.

CDR3 amino acids: CASSQRAGGADTQYF. CDR3 nucleotide sequence: TGTGCCAGCAGCCAGAGGGCGGGGGGGGCAGATACGCAGTATTTT. The V gene is TRBV14, the J gene TRBJ2-3, with 9 bases lining up with TRBD2. Germline-derived CDR1 and CDR2 are SGHDN and FVKESK. CDR3 length: 15 amino acids. J gave up 4 bases and V 3 bases, and 5 bases lay outside the gene matches.